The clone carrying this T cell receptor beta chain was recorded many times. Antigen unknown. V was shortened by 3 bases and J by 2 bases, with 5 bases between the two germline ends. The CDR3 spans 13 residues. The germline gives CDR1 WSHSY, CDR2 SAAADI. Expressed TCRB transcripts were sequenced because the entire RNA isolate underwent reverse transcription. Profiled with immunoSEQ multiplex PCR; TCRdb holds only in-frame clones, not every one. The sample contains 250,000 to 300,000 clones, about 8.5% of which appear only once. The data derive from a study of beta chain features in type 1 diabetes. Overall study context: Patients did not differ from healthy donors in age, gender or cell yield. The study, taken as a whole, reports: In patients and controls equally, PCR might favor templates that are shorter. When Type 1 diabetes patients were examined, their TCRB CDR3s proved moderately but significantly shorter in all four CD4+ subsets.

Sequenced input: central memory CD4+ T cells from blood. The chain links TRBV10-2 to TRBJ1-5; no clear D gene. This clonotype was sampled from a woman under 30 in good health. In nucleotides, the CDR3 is TGCGCCAGCAGTGAAGTCGGCAATCAGCCCCAGCATTTT. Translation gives CASSEVGNQPQHF.